This T cell receptor (beta chain) originates from a study of shared clonotypes between healthy human individuals. The wider study: Donor ages ranged 18 to 49 years: a couple of women, a few men.

V lost 3 bases, J lost 0 bases, and 13 bases lay in between. Germline V lookup: CDR1 MRHNA, CDR2 SNTAGT. CDR3 size: 16 residues. Profiled with immunoSEQ multiplex PCR; TCRdb holds only in-frame clones, not every one. The repertoire holds about 1 million clones, under 80% seen once, with over 1.3% in the top ten. This rearrangement joins TRBV6-4 to TRBJ2-3; D is unresolved. The sequenced sample consisted of memory CD4+ T cells sorted from blood. Subset noted: CD45RA-negative fraction. The sequence derives from a man younger than 30 in good health. The DNA for the CDR3 is TGTGCCAGCAGTGAGGAGAGCGCTTCTAGCACAGATACGCAGTATTTT. It specifies CASSEESASSTDTQYF.